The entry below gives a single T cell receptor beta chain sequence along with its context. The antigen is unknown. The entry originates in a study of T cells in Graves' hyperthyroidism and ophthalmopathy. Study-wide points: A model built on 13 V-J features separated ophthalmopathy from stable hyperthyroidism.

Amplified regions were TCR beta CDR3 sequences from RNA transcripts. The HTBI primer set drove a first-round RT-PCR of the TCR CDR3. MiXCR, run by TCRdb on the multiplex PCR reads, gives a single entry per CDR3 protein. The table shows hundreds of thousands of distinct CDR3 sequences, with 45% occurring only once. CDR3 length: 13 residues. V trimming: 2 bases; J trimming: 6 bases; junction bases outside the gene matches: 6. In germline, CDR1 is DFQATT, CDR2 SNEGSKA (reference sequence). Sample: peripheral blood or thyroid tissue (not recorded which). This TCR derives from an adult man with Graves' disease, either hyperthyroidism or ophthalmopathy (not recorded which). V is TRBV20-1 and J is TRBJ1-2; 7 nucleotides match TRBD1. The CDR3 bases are TGCAGTGCTAGAAGAGGGGGCGGTCATGGCTACACCTTC. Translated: CSARRGGGHGYTF.